This T cell receptor beta chain was recovered during a study of blood T cells in healthy people across ages. Together with a sample-barcoded 5' primer, a J-beta primer mix was included in a second PCR lasting about 6 to 12 cycles. TCRdb re-called the 5' RACE reads through MiXCR, storing one row per CDR3 protein. The profile shows about 780,000 distinct CDR3 sequences, 25% to 30% of them singletons. The study's findings and limits: When set beside aged donors, long-lived donors presented more naive CD4+ cells and higher diversity.

Turning to this clonotype: The target antigen is unknown. A junction end diverges from the germline sequence, so it may reflect a read error.

There are 13 residues in the CDR3. Germline assignment: CDR1 DFQATT and CDR2 SNEGSKA (reference sequence). The same data also contributed to another study, on T cells of mothers and their children.

V and J are TRBV20-1 and TRBJ2-1, with a weak D call TRBD2 (5 bases). The clonotype was recovered from a boy aged 5-17 years in good health. The source material was blood. In DNA form, the CDR3 reads TGCAGTGCTATAGAGGCAGCGGAGAATGAACAGTTCTTC. Its translation is CSAIEAAENEQFF.